The next 7 T cell receptor beta chains were all read from a single sample in a study of shared clonotypes between healthy human individuals. The naive CD8 fraction comprised CD45RO-negative cells positively selected for CCR7 and excluded terminally differentiated effector memory CD45RA+ cells. Measured with immunoSEQ multiplex PCR; TCRdb has only the in-frame clones, and not every one. Of about 2 million clones listed, about 94% were seen once; the top ten hold about 1.1%. The sample comprised naive CD8+ T cells sorted from blood. These receptors all stem from a man aged 18 to 30 in good health.

This clone was counted once. The chain carries TRBV7-9 and TRBJ2-7, with D tentatively TRBD2 (6 bases). The germline CDR1 and CDR2 sequences are SEHNR and FQNEAQ (reference sequence). V was shortened by 7 bases and J by 4 bases, with 20 bases between the two germline ends. The CDR3 extends over 15 amino acids. CDR3 sequence reads: CASTPPTGSGYEQYF. The DNA of the CDR3 is TGTGCCAGCACCCCCCCCACAGGAAGCGGGTACGAGCAGTACTTC.

The chain employs TRBV5-4 and TRBJ2-3; D might be TRBD2 (7 bases). This CDR3 region has 15 residues. V was trimmed by 4 bases and J by 6 bases, leaving 18 bases between them. Germline V CDR1 and CDR2: SGHNT, YYREEE (reference sequence). CDR3 residues: CASSGRWGGSDTQYF. The DNA for the CDR3 is TGTGCCAGCAGCGGTCGGTGGGGGGGCAGTGATACGCAGTATTTT.

The chain couples TRBV28 to TRBJ2-5; perhaps TRBD2 as D (6 bases). The V end lost 6 bases, the J end lost 2 bases, and 16 bases lay between the germline ends. The CDR3 spans 15 residues. Germline CDR1 and CDR2: MDHEN and SYDVKM. The CDR3 DNA reads TGTGCCAGCAGCCCGACCGCGGGGATTCAAGAGACCCAGTACTTC. Translated: CASSPTAGIQETQYF. Based on the CDR3 plus reference TRBV28 and TRBJ2-5, the full variable domain is DVKVTQSSRYLVKRTGEKVFLECVQDMDHENMFWYRQDPGLGLRLIYFSYDVKMKEKGDIPEGYSVSREKKERFSLILESASTNQTSMYLCASSPTAGIQETQYFGPGTRLLVL.

The chain couples TRBV5-4 to TRBJ2-4; D not resolved. CDR1 and CDR2 (germline): SGHNT, YYREEE (reference sequence). This CDR3 comprises 14 residues. With 0 bases removed from V and 0 bases from J, the gap between germline ends came to 4 bases. CDR3 protein: CASSLAEAKNIQYF. The CDR3 coding sequence is TGTGCCAGCAGCTTGGCGGAAGCCAAAAACATTCAGTACTTC.

The chain links TRBV19 to TRBJ1-1; the D is unclear. Trimming shortened V by 8 bases and J by 1 base, and 8 bases separated the two germline ends. The CDR3 consists of 12 residues. Germline V gene data show CDR1 as LNHDA and CDR2 as SQIVND (reference sequence). CDR3 protein: CASHSWNTEAFF. In nucleotides, the CDR3 is TGTGCCAGTCACTCGTGGAACACTGAAGCTTTCTTT.

This clone was detected only once. The V gene is TRBV9, the J gene TRBJ2-7, with 7 bases matching TRBD2. Germline V lookup: CDR1 SGDLS, CDR2 YYNGEE. The CDR3 consists of 16 residues. V lost 4 bases to trimming and J lost 6 bases; unmatched junction nucleotides: 16. The CDR3 DNA reads as TGTGCCAGCAGCACCGCGCCTAGCGGTGTCCTCCCCGAGCAGTACTTC. Amino acids: CASSTAPSGVLPEQYF.

The chain is built from TRBV2 and TRBJ2-7; D is undetermined. The CDR3 covers 13 residues. Per germline, CDR1 SNHLY and CDR2 FYNNEI. The V end was cut by 3 bases, the J end by 4 bases, with 10 bases between. As DNA, the CDR3 is TGTGCCAGCAGTGATATGGCGGATTACGAGCAGTACTTC. It specifies CASSDMADYEQYF.